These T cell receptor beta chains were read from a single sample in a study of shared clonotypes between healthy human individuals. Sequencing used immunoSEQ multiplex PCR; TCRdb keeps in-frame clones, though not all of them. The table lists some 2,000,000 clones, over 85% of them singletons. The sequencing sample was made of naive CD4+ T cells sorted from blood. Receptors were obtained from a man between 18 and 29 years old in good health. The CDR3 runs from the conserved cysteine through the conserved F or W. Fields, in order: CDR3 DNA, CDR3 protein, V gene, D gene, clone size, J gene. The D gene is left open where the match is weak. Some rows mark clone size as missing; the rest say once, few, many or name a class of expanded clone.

CDR3 DNA: TGCGCCAGCAGCCAAGATTTCAGCGGGAGGGGGACCGGGGAGCTGTTTTTT; CDR3 protein: CASSQDFSGRGTGELFF; V gene: TRBV4-3; D gene: TRBD2; clone size: -; J gene: TRBJ2-2
CDR3 DNA: TGTGCCATCAGTTCTTTAGCCTACGAGCAGTACTTC; CDR3 protein: CAISSLAYEQYF; V gene: TRBV10-3; D gene: -; clone size: -; J gene: TRBJ2-7
CDR3 DNA: TGTGCCAGCAGTGAAGAGAGAGCAGGCAATCAGCCCCAGCATTTT; CDR3 protein: CASSEERAGNQPQHF; V gene: TRBV2; D gene: -; clone size: -; J gene: TRBJ1-5
CDR3 DNA: TGTGCCAGCAGCGGTAGCGGGAGGCCCTCCTACGAGCAGTACTTC; CDR3 protein: CASSGSGRPSYEQYF; V gene: TRBV27; D gene: TRBD2; clone size: -; J gene: TRBJ2-7
CDR3 DNA: TGTGCCAGCAGAATGACAGAGTATAGCAATCAGCCCCAGCATTTT; CDR3 protein: CASRMTEYSNQPQHF; V gene: TRBV6-5; D gene: -; clone size: -; J gene: TRBJ1-5
CDR3 DNA: TGTGCCATCACCTCCGGGGCCCGGGTAGCAGATACGCAGTATTTT; CDR3 protein: CAITSGARVADTQYF; V gene: TRBV10-3; D gene: -; clone size: -; J gene: TRBJ2-3
CDR3 DNA: TGTGCCAGCAGCTTAGAGGAAAACACTGAAGCTTTCTTT; CDR3 protein: CASSLEENTEAFF; V gene: TRBV11-3; D gene: -; clone size: -; J gene: TRBJ1-1
CDR3 DNA: TGCAGCGCCGCCGGGGGGTTTAGACCCTACGAGCAGTACTTC; CDR3 protein: CSAAGGFRPYEQYF; V gene: TRBV29-1; D gene: TRBD2; clone size: -; J gene: TRBJ2-7
CDR3 DNA: TGTGCCAGCAGCGCACTCATGGGACAGGGAGAGGGTGGCTACACCTTC; CDR3 protein: CASSALMGQGEGGYTF; V gene: TRBV9; D gene: TRBD1; clone size: -; J gene: TRBJ1-2
CDR3 DNA: TGTGCCATCAGTGACGTTAGCGAAGAGACCCAGTACTTC; CDR3 protein: CAISDVSEETQYF; V gene: TRBV10-3; D gene: -; clone size: -; J gene: TRBJ2-5
CDR3 DNA: TGTGCCAGCAGCATAGGCGGGGGACAGGGCGCCTACGAGCAGTACTTC; CDR3 protein: CASSIGGGQGAYEQYF; V gene: TRBV7-9; D gene: TRBD1; clone size: -; J gene: TRBJ2-7
CDR3 DNA: TGTGCCTGGAGTAGGGGACAGTACCACGAGCAGTACTTC; CDR3 protein: CAWSRGQYHEQYF; V gene: TRBV30; D gene: TRBD1; clone size: -; J gene: TRBJ2-7
CDR3 DNA: TGTGCCAGTAGTGGTCCTACTAACTATGGCTACACCTTC; CDR3 protein: CASSGPTNYGYTF; V gene: TRBV19; D gene: -; clone size: few; J gene: TRBJ1-2
CDR3 DNA: TGTGCCAGCAGCTTAGTTGGCAGCTCTAACTATGGCTACACCTTC; CDR3 protein: CASSLVGSSNYGYTF; V gene: TRBV7-2; D gene: -; clone size: -; J gene: TRBJ1-2
CDR3 DNA: TGTGCCAGCTCACCACGGATCACTAGCGCGAACTACGAGCAGTACTTC; CDR3 protein: CASSPRITSANYEQYF; V gene: TRBV18; D gene: TRBD2; clone size: -; J gene: TRBJ2-7
CDR3 DNA: TGTGCCAGCAGTTACTCGAAAGGTGGCACTGAAGCTTTCTTT; CDR3 protein: CASSYSKGGTEAFF; V gene: TRBV6-5; D gene: -; clone size: -; J gene: TRBJ1-1
CDR3 DNA: TGCGCCAGCAGCCAAGAACGACCCGAAGATACGCAGTATTTT; CDR3 protein: CASSQERPEDTQYF; V gene: TRBV4-3; D gene: -; clone size: -; J gene: TRBJ2-3
CDR3 DNA: TGTGCCAGCATCGACTCCTTCACAGATACGCAGTATTTT; CDR3 protein: CASIDSFTDTQYF; V gene: TRBV27; D gene: -; clone size: -; J gene: TRBJ2-3
CDR3 DNA: TGTGCCAGCAGCCGAGAAGGATGGACCCAGTACTTC; CDR3 protein: CASSREGWTQYF; V gene: TRBV6-5; D gene: -; clone size: once; J gene: TRBJ2-5
CDR3 DNA: TGTGCCAGCAGCTTTGACGGGAGTAACGAGCAGTACTTC; CDR3 protein: CASSFDGSNEQYF; V gene: TRBV7-2; D gene: -; clone size: -; J gene: TRBJ2-7
CDR3 DNA: TGTGCCAGCAGTGAAGCGCTTCGGGCGGGAGGGGACGAGCAGTACTTC; CDR3 protein: CASSEALRAGGDEQYF; V gene: TRBV2; D gene: TRBD2; clone size: -; J gene: TRBJ2-7
CDR3 DNA: TGCGCCAGCAGCTTGTCTAGCGGGAGCTCCTACGAGCAGTACTTC; CDR3 protein: CASSLSSGSSYEQYF; V gene: TRBV5-1; D gene: TRBD2; clone size: -; J gene: TRBJ2-7
CDR3 DNA: TGTGCCAGCAGCACCATGCCCCGCCTGGATGAGCAGTTCTTC; CDR3 protein: CASSTMPRLDEQFF; V gene: TRBV5-4; D gene: -; clone size: -; J gene: TRBJ2-1
CDR3 DNA: TGTGCCTGGAGTGTGAGTACCAACATTCAGTACTTC; CDR3 protein: CAWSVSTNIQYF; V gene: TRBV30; D gene: -; clone size: once; J gene: TRBJ2-4
CDR3 DNA: TGTGCCAGCAGTTACTCGTCAGGGCCCTATGGCTACACCTTC; CDR3 protein: CASSYSSGPYGYTF; V gene: TRBV6-5; D gene: -; clone size: few; J gene: TRBJ1-2
CDR3 DNA: TGTGCCAGCAGCTTACAAGGCGGGACAACTAATGAAAAACTGTTTTTT; CDR3 protein: CASSLQGGTTNEKLFF; V gene: TRBV7-2; D gene: -; clone size: -; J gene: TRBJ1-4
CDR3 DNA: TGTGCCAGCAGCCCAACGGACGGGGGCTCCTACGAGCAGTACTTC; CDR3 protein: CASSPTDGGSYEQYF; V gene: TRBV6-5; D gene: -; clone size: -; J gene: TRBJ2-7
CDR3 DNA: TGTGCCAGCAGCCACTCTTATAGGTCAGATACGCAGTATTTT; CDR3 protein: CASSHSYRSDTQYF; V gene: TRBV5-4; D gene: -; clone size: -; J gene: TRBJ2-3
CDR3 DNA: TGTGCCATCAGCATTACGGGCCGTTCCTACGAGCAGTACTTC; CDR3 protein: CAISITGRSYEQYF; V gene: TRBV10-3; D gene: -; clone size: -; J gene: TRBJ2-7
CDR3 DNA: TGTGCCAGCAGTAAAACAGGGGGCTCTGGGGCCAACGTCCTGACTTTC; CDR3 protein: CASSKTGGSGANVLTF; V gene: TRBV6-4; D gene: TRBD1; clone size: -; J gene: TRBJ2-6
CDR3 DNA: TGTGCCAGCAGCCGGGACACCACCTACGAGCAGTACTTC; CDR3 protein: CASSRDTTYEQYF; V gene: TRBV7-6; D gene: -; clone size: -; J gene: TRBJ2-7
CDR3 DNA: TGTGCCAGCAGCAGGGGACTAGCGGGGAGTCTTGGTGAGCAGTTCTTC; CDR3 protein: CASSRGLAGSLGEQFF; V gene: TRBV5-6; D gene: TRBD2; clone size: once; J gene: TRBJ2-1
CDR3 DNA: TGTGCCATCAGTCCAGGGGGCGCGGGCAATCAGCCCCAGCATTTT; CDR3 protein: CAISPGGAGNQPQHF; V gene: TRBV10-3; D gene: TRBD1; clone size: -; J gene: TRBJ1-5
CDR3 DNA: TGCGCCAGCAGCTTGGCCGCGGGAAACACTGAAGCTTTCTTT; CDR3 protein: CASSLAAGNTEAFF; V gene: TRBV5-1; D gene: -; clone size: -; J gene: TRBJ1-1
CDR3 DNA: TGTGCCAGCAGCTTAGCGGTAGTAGAGACCCAGTACTTC; CDR3 protein: CASSLAVVETQYF; V gene: TRBV7-8; D gene: -; clone size: -; J gene: TRBJ2-5